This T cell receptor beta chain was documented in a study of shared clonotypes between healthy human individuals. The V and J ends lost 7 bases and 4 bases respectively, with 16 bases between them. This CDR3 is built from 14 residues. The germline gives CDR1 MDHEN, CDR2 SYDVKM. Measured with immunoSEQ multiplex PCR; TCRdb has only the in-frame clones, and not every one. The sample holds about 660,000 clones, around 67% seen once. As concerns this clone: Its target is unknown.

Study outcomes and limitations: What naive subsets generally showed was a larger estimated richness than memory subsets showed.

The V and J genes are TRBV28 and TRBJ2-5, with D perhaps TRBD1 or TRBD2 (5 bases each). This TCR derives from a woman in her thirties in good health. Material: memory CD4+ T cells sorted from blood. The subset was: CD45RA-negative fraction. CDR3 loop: CASISGQGIETQYF. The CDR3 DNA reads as TGTGCCAGCATTTCGGGGCAGGGTATAGAGACCCAGTACTTC.